This T cell receptor (beta chain) is from a study of identical twins. Germline CDR1 is SEHNR and CDR2 is FQNEAQ (reference sequence). This CDR3 is 16 amino acids long. The ends lost 1 base at V and 4 bases at J; junction bases unmatched: 10. Healthy Caucasian individuals made up all the donors. TCRdb re-derived calls from the 5' RACE reads in MiXCR, one entry per CDR3 protein. The repertoire holds about 920,000 distinct CDR3 sequences, with 10% to 15% as singletons. This clonotype came up a few times. The sample was also reused in another study, on yellow fever vaccine responses in identical twins. That investigation notes: The authors reported partly convergent, partly personalized vaccine responses in identical twins.

Material: PBMCs. The receptor was isolated from a woman in her late teens or twenties in good health. This chain uses TRBV7-9 with TRBJ2-7, with TRBD2 identical over 7 bases. CDR3 sequence: CASSLGAGAGVYEQYF. The CDR3 DNA follows: TGTGCCAGCAGCTTAGGGGCTGGGGCGGGAGTTTACGAGCAGTACTTC.